The present entry profiles one T cell receptor beta chain with its context. Its cognate antigen is unknown. TCRdb reprocessed the 5' RACE reads with MiXCR, giving one entry per CDR3 protein. The table has hundreds of thousands of distinct CDR3 sequences, around 12% seen once; the top ten hold under 15%. The sample belongs to a study of T cells after yellow fever vaccination. Study-wide findings and caveats: Researchers noted that a small share of clonotypes showed up in both CD4 and CD8 compartments.

This CDR3 has 13 residues. Looked up from germline, CDR1 is SGHTA and CDR2 is FQGNSA. Trimming took 5 bases from V and 12 from J; bases not matched to a gene: 10. The material sequenced was PBMCs, taken on the day of the yellow fever booster vaccination. The J gene is TRBJ2-3, the V gene TRBV7-2; TRBD2 matches at 8 bases. The sequence was obtained from a man aged 25-40 years who received the YFV17D yellow fever vaccine. The CDR3, as DNA: TGTGCCAGCAGCGCGCGACCGGGACTAGAACAGTATTTT. The encoded protein is CASSARPGLEQYF.